These 4 T cell receptor beta chains share one sample of origin, sequenced in a study of blood T cell repertoires in COVID-19. Libraries were prepared by immunoSEQ multiplex PCR; TCRdb keeps only in-frame clonotypes and omits some of them. The sample has over 65,000 clones; 82% are singletons. Sequencing used peripheral blood. The receptor set was obtained from a man older than 75 with active COVID-19.

The J gene is TRBJ2-7, the V gene TRBV4-1; 10 nucleotides match TRBD1. Germline assignment: CDR1 MGHRA and CDR2 YSYEKL. With V trimmed by 4 bases and J by 3 bases, 9 bases remained unmatched. The CDR3 covers 16 residues. The CDR3, as DNA: TGCGCCAGCAGCCCGAACCCCGGGACAGGGGACTACGAGCAGTACTTC. This translates into CASSPNPGTGDYEQYF.

V is TRBV12-3 or TRBV12-4 and J is TRBJ1-1; D remains ambiguous. Trimming took off 3 bases at V and 6 bases at J, with 11 bases between the two ends. The CDR3 is made up of 13 amino acids. CDR3 sequence (DNA): TGTGCCAGCAGTTTGCGAGTCGGGGCTGAAGCTTTCTTT. Translation: CASSLRVGAEAFF.

V is TRBV4-1 and J is TRBJ1-2; D not certain. The CDR3 spans 17 residues. Germline V gene sequence: CDR1 MGHRA, CDR2 YSYEKL. Trimming took off 4 bases at V and 0 bases at J, with 18 bases between the two ends. CDR3 coding DNA: TGCGCCAGCAGCCCAGTCGGGTTCCTCATTCCTAACTATGGCTACACCTTC. Protein sequence: CASSPVGFLIPNYGYTF.

This clone was recorded only once. The chain is built from TRBV3-1 (or the pseudogene TRBV3-2) and TRBJ2-1; 9 nucleotides agree with TRBD2. J was trimmed by 7 bases and V by 4 bases; bases with no gene match: 14. The CDR3 length is 17 residues. Per germline, CDR1 LGHDT and CDR2 YNNKEL (reference sequence). The CDR3 reads CASSLTQKAGGRNEQFF. CDR3 DNA: TGTGCCAGCAGCCTCACCCAAAAGGCGGGAGGGCGGAATGAGCAGTTCTTC.